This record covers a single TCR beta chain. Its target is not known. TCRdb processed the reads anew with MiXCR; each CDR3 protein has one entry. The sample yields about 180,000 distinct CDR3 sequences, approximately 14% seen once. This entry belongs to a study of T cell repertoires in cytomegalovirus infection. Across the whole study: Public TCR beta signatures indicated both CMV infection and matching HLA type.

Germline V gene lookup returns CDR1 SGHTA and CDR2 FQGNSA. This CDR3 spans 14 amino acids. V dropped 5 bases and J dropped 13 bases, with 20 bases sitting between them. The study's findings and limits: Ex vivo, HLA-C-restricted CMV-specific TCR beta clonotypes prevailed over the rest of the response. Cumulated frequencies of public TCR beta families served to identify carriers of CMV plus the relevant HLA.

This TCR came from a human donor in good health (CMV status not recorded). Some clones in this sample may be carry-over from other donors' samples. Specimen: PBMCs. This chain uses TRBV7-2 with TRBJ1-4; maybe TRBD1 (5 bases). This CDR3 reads CASSPSRATSSLFF. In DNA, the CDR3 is TGTGCCAGCAGCCCCAGCAGGGCGACTAGCTCACTGTTTTTT.